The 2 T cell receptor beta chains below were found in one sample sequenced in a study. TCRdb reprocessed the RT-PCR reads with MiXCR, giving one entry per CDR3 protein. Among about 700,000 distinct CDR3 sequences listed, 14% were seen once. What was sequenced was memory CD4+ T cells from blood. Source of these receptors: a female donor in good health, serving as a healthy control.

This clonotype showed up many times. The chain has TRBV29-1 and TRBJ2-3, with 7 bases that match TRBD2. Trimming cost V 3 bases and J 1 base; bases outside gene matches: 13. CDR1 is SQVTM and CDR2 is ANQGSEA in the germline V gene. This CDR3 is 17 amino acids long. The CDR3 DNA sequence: TGCAGCGTTGATATAGCGGGTGGTTCTGGTGGCACAGATACGCAGTATTTT. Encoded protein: CSVDIAGGSGGTDTQYF.

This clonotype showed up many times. The CDR3 region is CSARDHRLAGGADTQYF. The CDR3 nucleotides are TGCAGTGCTAGAGATCATCGGCTAGCGGGAGGAGCAGATACGCAGTATTTT. The chain uses TRBV20-1 and TRBJ2-3, with 11 positions matching TRBD2. Germline V gene sequence: CDR1 DFQATT, CDR2 SNEGSKA (reference sequence). Trimming at V came to 0 bases and at J to 4 bases, leaving 9 bases not matched to a gene. The CDR3 has 17 amino acids.